A selection of T cell receptor beta chains follows, all from one sample in a study of breast tumors, draining lymph nodes, adjacent tissues. Each CDR3 protein is one row after TCRdb ran MiXCR on the multiplex PCR reads. The table has about 22,000 distinct CDR3 sequences, around 40% seen once. Input material: breast tumor tissue. The receptors come from a female donor with breast cancer. Some clones in this sample may be carry-over from other donors' samples. Both conserved end residues are part of each CDR3. The order of the fields is V gene, CDR3 length, D gene, J gene, clone size, CDR3 protein, CDR3 DNA. A D gene is named only where the DNA matches it firmly. Size is stated for part of the rows, as once, few or many counts, or as a class when the clone is expanded.

V gene: TRBV7-9
CDR3 length: 11
D gene: .
J gene: TRBJ2-7
clone size: .
CDR3 protein: CSSRGGAEQYF
CDR3 DNA: TGTTCCAGCAGGGGGGGGGCCGAGCAGTACTTC

V gene: TRBV20-1
CDR3 length: 15
D gene: .
J gene: TRBJ1-3
clone size: .
CDR3 protein: CSARDREGTGNTIYF
CDR3 DNA: TGCAGTGCTAGAGATCGGGAGGGGACTGGAAACACCATATATTTT

V gene: TRBV10-1
CDR3 length: 14
D gene: .
J gene: TRBJ1-4
clone size: .
CDR3 protein: CASSESSSNEKLFF
CDR3 DNA: TGCGCCAGCAGTGAGTCCAGCAGTAATGAAAAACTGTTTTTT

V gene: TRBV7-3
CDR3 length: 18
D gene: TRBD2
J gene: TRBJ2-3
clone size: many
CDR3 protein: CASSPWTSGQGPPDTQYF
CDR3 DNA: TGTGCCAGCAGCCCCTGGACTAGCGGTCAGGGGCCCCCAGATACGCAGTATTTT

V gene: TRBV11-2
CDR3 length: 12
D gene: .
J gene: TRBJ2-5
clone size: many
CDR3 protein: CASSPAPKTQYF
CDR3 DNA: TGTGCCAGCAGCCCCGCGCCTAAGACCCAGTACTTC

V gene: TRBV12-3/TRBV12-4
CDR3 length: 15
D gene: .
J gene: TRBJ2-5
clone size: .
CDR3 protein: CASSPYSDLQETQYF
CDR3 DNA: TGTGCCAGCAGTCCATACAGTGACCTACAAGAGACCCAGTACTTC

V gene: TRBV7-3
CDR3 length: 15
D gene: TRBD2
J gene: TRBJ2-7
clone size: many
CDR3 protein: CASSPTGLAGEEQYF
CDR3 DNA: TGTGCCAGCAGCCCCACTGGACTAGCGGGAGAGGAGCAGTACTTC

V gene: TRBV2
CDR3 length: 16
D gene: TRBD2
J gene: TRBJ2-3
clone size: .
CDR3 protein: CASSGQASGGTDTQYF
CDR3 DNA: TGTGCCAGCAGTGGACAGGCTAGCGGGGGCACAGATACGCAGTATTTT

V gene: TRBV5-1
CDR3 length: 16
D gene: TRBD2
J gene: TRBJ2-5
clone size: .
CDR3 protein: CASSLRNSGDLETQYF
CDR3 DNA: TGCGCCAGCAGCTTGCGAAACAGCGGGGACCTCGAGACCCAGTACTTC

V gene: TRBV7-2
CDR3 length: 12
D gene: .
J gene: TRBJ2-5
clone size: .
CDR3 protein: CASSLAPETQYF
CDR3 DNA: TGTGCCAGCAGCTTAGCCCCGGAGACCCAGTACTTC

V gene: TRBV7-8
CDR3 length: 16
D gene: TRBD1
J gene: TRBJ1-5
clone size: once
CDR3 protein: CASSSSGQGFGQPQHF
CDR3 DNA: TGTGCCAGCAGCTCATCTGGACAGGGGTTCGGGCAGCCCCAGCATTTT

V gene: TRBV19
CDR3 length: 15
D gene: .
J gene: TRBJ1-2
clone size: once
CDR3 protein: CASSGGSGIGYGYTF
CDR3 DNA: TGTGCCAGTAGTGGCGGGTCAGGTATTGGGTATGGCTACACCTTC